Each of the 12 T cell receptor beta chains below was sequenced from the same sample in a study of blood T cells in healthy people across ages. Alongside a J-beta primer mix, a sample-barcoded 5' primer served in a second PCR lasting roughly 7 to 12 cycles. TCRdb called the 5' RACE reads again in MiXCR, with one record for every CDR3 protein. The sample has about 1.6 million distinct CDR3 sequences; 30% to 35% are singletons. The sequenced sample consisted of blood. The receptors were sampled from a woman in her 30s in good health.

V is TRBV27 and J is TRBJ2-7, with a tentative D call TRBD1 (5 bases). The CDR3 has 14 residues. Germline V gives CDR1 MNHEY, CDR2 SMNVEV (reference sequence). The ends were cut back, 5 bases at V and 4 bases at J, with 15 bases in the middle. The CDR3 is CASSPNRSRYEQYF. In nucleotides, the CDR3 is TGTGCCAGCAGTCCGAACAGGAGCAGGTACGAGCAGTACTTC.

Only one count was recorded for this clonotype. V and J are TRBV9 and TRBJ2-7, with 12 bases matching TRBD2. Looked up from germline, CDR1 is SGDLS and CDR2 is YYNGEE. Germline trimming cut 4 bases from V and 7 bases from J; bases unmatched to any gene: 3. The CDR3 has 13 amino acids. CDR3 bases: TGTGCCAGCAGCAAGACTAGCGGGAGTGAGCAGTACTTC. Its protein product is CASSKTSGSEQYF.

The chain recombines TRBV4-1 with TRBJ2-7; 13 positions agree with TRBD2. This CDR3 is 19 amino acids long. Trimming cost V 3 bases and J 2 bases; bases outside gene matches: 13. Germline V gives CDR1 MGHRA, CDR2 YSYEKL. CDR3: CASSHQRTSGGHYTYEQYF. The CDR3 region has the DNA TGCGCCAGCAGCCACCAAAGGACTAGCGGGGGACATTACACCTACGAGCAGTACTTC.

This clonotype was seen a handful of times. V is TRBV7-9 and J is TRBJ1-1; tentatively, D is TRBD1 (6 bases). Trimming took off 3 bases at V and 3 bases at J, with 17 bases between the two ends. This CDR3 contains 16 residues. Germline lookup yields CDR1 SEHNR and CDR2 FQNEAQ (reference sequence). The CDR3 is CASSFSPRAGDTEAFF. In nucleotides, the CDR3 is TGTGCCAGCAGCTTTTCGCCCCGCGCAGGGGACACTGAAGCTTTCTTT.

The chain carries TRBV4-1 and TRBJ2-2; D unresolved. Germline V gives CDR1 MGHRA, CDR2 YSYEKL. Trimming pared 0 bases from V and 0 bases from J, leaving 11 bases between. This CDR3 spans 17 amino acids. The CDR3 region is CASSQEGLGPNTGELFF. The CDR3 DNA reads as TGCGCCAGCAGCCAAGAGGGTCTAGGGCCGAACACCGGGGAGCTGTTTTTT.

This clonotype appeared many times. The chain joins TRBV7-7 to TRBJ2-3; 12 nucleotides match TRBD2. This CDR3 has 15 residues. With 2 bases clipped from V and 6 bases from J, the junction kept 3 bases outside the gene matches. Germline V CDR1 and CDR2: SSHAT, FNYEAQ (reference sequence). The DNA for the CDR3 is TGTGCCAGCAGCTTACTAGCGGGGGGGGCGGATACGCAGTATTTT. Protein: CASSLLAGGADTQYF.

This clonotype was seen many times. This chain links TRBV2 with TRBJ2-1, with no clear D. Germline values: CDR1 SNHLY, CDR2 FYNNEI. This CDR3 has 11 amino acids. The V end was cut by 6 bases, the J end by 6 bases, with 6 bases between. In DNA, the CDR3 is TGTGCCAGCAGGGGATTCAATGAGCAGTTCTTC. Its translation is CASRGFNEQFF.

This chain connects TRBV10-3 to TRBJ1-1; D is possibly TRBD1 (5 bases). Trimming took 0 bases from V and 11 from J, leaving 13 bases between them. The V gene's germline CDR1 is ENHRY and CDR2 SYGVKD. The CDR3 loop spans 13 amino acids. CDR3 bases: TGTGCCATCAGTGAGTCAGGCGGGGCTTACGCTTTCTTT. Translated, it gives CAISESGGAYAFF.

To note about this clonotype: Being one base from a much bigger clone, this may be a read error. The gene calls are TRBV29-1 and TRBJ2-1, with D tentatively TRBD1 (5 bases). This CDR3 has 13 amino acids. The germline V gene encodes CDR1 SQVTM and CDR2 ANQGSEA. V was pared by 3 bases and J by 9 bases, with 15 bases between. The CDR3 reads CSVDQDQGGEQFF. In DNA form, the CDR3 reads TGCAGCGTTGACCAGGACCAGGGTGGTGAGCAGTTCTTC.

The genes are TRBV20-1 and TRBJ2-4; 9 positions agree with TRBD1. The DNA end favors TRBJ2-5, so the J call may be wrong. Germline V gene lookup returns CDR1 DFQATT and CDR2 SNEGSKA (reference sequence). CDR3 size: 14 residues. Written as DNA, the CDR3 is TGCAGTGCCCTGCGGACAGGGGAGCGGGAGACCCAGTACTTC. It translates to CSALRTGERETQYF.

V gene TRBV18 combines with J gene TRBJ2-6; unclear D gene. Trimming removed 0 bases from V and 0 bases from J, with 6 bases in between. Per the germline V gene, CDR1 is KGHSH and CDR2 is LQKENI. This CDR3 is built from 16 residues. In DNA, the CDR3 is TGTGCCAGCTCACCACCGACCTACTCTGGGGCCAACGTCCTGACTTTC. Translation gives CASSPPTYSGANVLTF.

The J gene is TRBJ1-2, the V gene TRBV7-9, with D uncertain. Deletions cut 1 base from V and 7 bases from J, with 16 bases between. The CDR3 consists of 15 residues. Germline V gene sequence: CDR1 SEHNR, CDR2 FQNEAQ (reference sequence). The CDR3 region has the DNA TGTGCCAGCAGCTTAGGGGCTTGGACGGTGGTTGGCTACACCTTC. It specifies CASSLGAWTVVGYTF. The full variable domain, completed using reference TRBV7-9 and TRBJ1-2, is DTGVSQNPRHKITKRGQNVTFRCDPISEHNRLYWYRQTLGQGPEFLTYFQNEAQLEKSRLLSDRFSAERPKGSFSTLEIQRTEQGDSAMYLCASSLGAWTVVGYTFGSGTRLTVV.